The clone carrying this T cell receptor beta chain was observed a single time. This entry is derived from a study of CD8+ T cells in alopecia areata. Regarding treatment: oral pan-JAK inhibitor, 5-10 mg twice daily. In each case, RNA was isolated and then reverse transcribed into cDNA as the sequencing template. The repertoire was sequenced with immunoSEQ multiplex PCR; TCRdb's copy has only in-frame clones and lacks some. The sample yields roughly 190,000 clones, 60% seen once. The clonotype originates from a human donor with alopecia areata. The starting material was CD4+ T cells sorted from blood, obtained at week 4, from a patient treated with tofacitinib.

The CDR3 DNA sequence: TGTGCCAGCAGTGACCTGGGACAAGCGAACACCGGGGAGCTGTTTTTT. Protein product: CASSDLGQANTGELFF. The J gene is TRBJ2-2, the V gene TRBV25-1; tentative D call: TRBD1 (6 bases). This CDR3 is 16 amino acids long. The germline gives CDR1 MGHDK, CDR2 SYGVNS. The germline V and J ends were trimmed by 3 bases and 0 bases, with 11 bases remaining between them.